The sequence of this TCR beta chain was determined in a study of blood T cell repertoires in COVID-19. This CDR3 has 15 residues. The germline V gene has CDR1 SNHLY and CDR2 FYNNEI. Trimming took 7 bases from V and 6 from J, leaving 16 bases between them. Ages ranged from about 18 to 89 years, with residence in around 24 US areas. The assay was immunoSEQ multiplex PCR, and TCRdb's table has in-frame clones only and misses some. The table lists around 250,000 clones, 84% of them singletons. The receptor's source is a man between 45 and 60 years old who had recovered from COVID-19. Sequenced sample: PBMCs or T cells enriched from blood (not recorded which). This chain links TRBV2 with TRBJ1-6, with unresolved D. The CDR3 sequence is CASTKGGGLNSPLHF. The CDR3 DNA follows: TGTGCCAGCACAAAGGGTGGAGGTCTTAATTCACCCCTCCACTTT.